This T cell receptor (beta chain) was profiled in a study of T cell repertoires in cytomegalovirus infection. This clonotype has at least ten counts. What it recognizes is unknown. TCRdb used MiXCR to reprocess the reads, holding one entry per CDR3 protein. This sample has a few hundred thousand distinct CDR3 sequences, with 40% found just once. This clonotype originated in a human donor in good health (CMV status not recorded). Some clones in this sample may be carry-over from other donors' samples. Sequencing was performed on cultured PBMCs, taken from culture after CMV antigen stimulation.

The chain's CDR3 is CASSLVEGTGPTEAFF. In nucleotides, the CDR3 is TGTGCCAGCAGCTTAGTCGAGGGGACAGGACCCACTGAAGCTTTCTTT. The V call is TRBV7-9, the J call TRBJ1-1; 8 nucleotides agree with TRBD1. The CDR3 length is 16 residues. J lost 4 bases, V lost 1 base, and 8 bases had no gene match. Germline V lookup: CDR1 SEHNR, CDR2 FQNEAQ (reference sequence).